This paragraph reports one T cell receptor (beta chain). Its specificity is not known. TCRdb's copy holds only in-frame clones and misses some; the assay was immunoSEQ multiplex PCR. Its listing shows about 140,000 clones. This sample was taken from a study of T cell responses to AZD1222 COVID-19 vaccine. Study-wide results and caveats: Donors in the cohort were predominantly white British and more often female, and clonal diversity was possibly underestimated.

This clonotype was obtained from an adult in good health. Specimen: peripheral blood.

The CDR3 region has the DNA TGTGCCAGTAGTATTCTCCCGGGACAGAAGAATCAGCCCCAGCATTTT. Translation: CASSILPGQKNQPQHF. The chain couples TRBV19 to TRBJ1-5; 7 nucleotides match TRBD1. CDR3 length: 16 residues. Germline assignment: CDR1 LNHDA and CDR2 SQIVND (reference sequence). The ends lost 3 bases at V and 4 bases at J; junction bases unmatched: 9.